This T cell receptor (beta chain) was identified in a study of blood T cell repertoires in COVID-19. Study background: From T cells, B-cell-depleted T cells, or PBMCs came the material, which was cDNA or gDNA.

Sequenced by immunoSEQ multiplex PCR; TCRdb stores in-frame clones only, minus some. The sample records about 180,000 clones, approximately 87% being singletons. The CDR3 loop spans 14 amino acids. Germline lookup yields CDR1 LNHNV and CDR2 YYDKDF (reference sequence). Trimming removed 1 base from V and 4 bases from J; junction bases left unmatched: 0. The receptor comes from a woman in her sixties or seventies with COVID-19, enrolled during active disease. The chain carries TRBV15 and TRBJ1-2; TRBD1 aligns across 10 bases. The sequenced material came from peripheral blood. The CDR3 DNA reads TGTGCCACCAGCAGAGGACAGGGGGCCTATGGCTACACCTTC. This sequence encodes CATSRGQGAYGYTF.